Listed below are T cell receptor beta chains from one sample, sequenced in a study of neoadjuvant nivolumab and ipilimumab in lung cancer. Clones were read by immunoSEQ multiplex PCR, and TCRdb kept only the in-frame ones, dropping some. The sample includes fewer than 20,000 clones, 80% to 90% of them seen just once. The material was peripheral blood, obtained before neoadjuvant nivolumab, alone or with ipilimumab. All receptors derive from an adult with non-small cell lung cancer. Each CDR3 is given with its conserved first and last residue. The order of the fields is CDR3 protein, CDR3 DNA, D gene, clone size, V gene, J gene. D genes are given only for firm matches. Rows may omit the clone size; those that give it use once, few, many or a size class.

CDR3: CASSGSTDNTEAFF
DNA: TGCGCCAGCAGCGGGAGCACCGATAACACTGAAGCTTTCTTT
D: .
size: .
V: TRBV10-2
J: TRBJ1-1

CDR3: CASSLSRGRGDEQYF
DNA: TGTGCCAGCAGCTTAAGCAGGGGCCGAGGTGATGAGCAGTACTTC
D: .
size: .
V: TRBV7-9
J: TRBJ2-7

CDR3: CASSLEGGRAGDTDTQYF
DNA: TGTGCCAGCAGCTTAGAAGGCGGGAGGGCCGGGGACACAGATACGCAGTATTTT
D: TRBD2
size: .
V: TRBV7-2
J: TRBJ2-3

CDR3: CASSFQNKGEQFF
DNA: TGTGCCAGCAGCTTCCAAAATAAGGGTGAGCAGTTCTTC
D: .
size: few
V: TRBV7-3
J: TRBJ2-1

CDR3: CATSRGEAGYGYTF
DNA: TGTGCCACCAGCAGAGGGGAGGCAGGCTATGGCTACACCTTC
D: .
size: .
V: TRBV15
J: TRBJ1-2

CDR3: CSAQTLNTEAFF
DNA: TGCAGCGCCCAGACCCTGAACACTGAAGCTTTCTTT
D: .
size: .
V: TRBV29-1
J: TRBJ1-1

CDR3: CASSLGDGNQPQHF
DNA: TGCGCCAGCAGCTTGGGGGACGGCAATCAGCCCCAGCATTTT
D: .
size: .
V: TRBV5-1
J: TRBJ1-5

CDR3: CASSLEMARKLFF
DNA: TGTGCCAGCAGCTTAGAGATGGCACGGAAACTGTTTTTT
D: .
size: once
V: TRBV11-2
J: TRBJ1-4

CDR3: CASSAGTGTGYEQYF
DNA: TGTGCCAGCAGCGCCGGGACAGGCACAGGATACGAGCAGTACTTC
D: TRBD1
size: .
V: TRBV9
J: TRBJ2-7

CDR3: CSVMGLAGESVDTQYF
DNA: TGCAGCGTAATGGGACTAGCGGGAGAGTCCGTCGACACGCAGTATTTT
D: TRBD2
size: .
V: TRBV29-1
J: TRBJ2-3

CDR3: CASSRLAGPTGELFF
DNA: TGTGCCAGCAGCCGACTAGCGGGACCCACCGGGGAGCTGTTTTTT
D: TRBD2
size: .
V: TRBV14
J: TRBJ2-2

CDR3: CASSLAAGQDYGYTF
DNA: TGTGCCAGCAGCTTGGCGGCGGGGCAGGACTATGGCTACACCTTC
D: .
size: .
V: TRBV5-4
J: TRBJ1-2

CDR3: CASSFPSTANYGYTF
DNA: TGTGCCAGCAGCTTCCCTTCGACAGCTAACTATGGCTACACCTTC
D: .
size: .
V: TRBV5-5
J: TRBJ1-2

CDR3: CAWSASYYEQYF
DNA: TGTGCCTGGAGTGCTAGTTACTACGAGCAGTACTTC
D: .
size: .
V: TRBV30
J: TRBJ2-7

CDR3: CATSIQAGEAYEQYF
DNA: TGTGCCACCAGCATCCAAGCGGGAGAGGCATACGAGCAGTACTTC
D: TRBD2
size: .
V: TRBV15
J: TRBJ2-7

CDR3: CASSNTGFEQYF
DNA: TGTGCCAGCAGCAATACAGGCTTCGAGCAGTACTTC
D: .
size: .
V: TRBV11-1
J: TRBJ2-7

CDR3: CASSLAPGNGYTF
DNA: TGTGCCAGCAGCTTAGCGCCCGGGAATGGCTACACCTTC
D: .
size: .
V: TRBV7-2
J: TRBJ1-2

CDR3: CASTAPLTGELFF
DNA: TGTGCCAGCACGGCACCGCTCACCGGGGAGCTGTTTTTT
D: .
size: .
V: TRBV6-5
J: TRBJ2-2

CDR3: CASSLSLAGKYNEQFF
DNA: TGCGCCAGCAGCTTGTCTCTAGCGGGGAAATACAATGAGCAGTTCTTC
D: TRBD2
size: .
V: TRBV5-1
J: TRBJ2-1

CDR3: CAWSRGQGFVHQPQHF
DNA: TGTGCCTGGAGTAGAGGACAGGGGTTTGTCCATCAGCCCCAGCATTTT
D: TRBD1
size: .
V: TRBV30
J: TRBJ1-5

CDR3: CATAPGPQETQYF
DNA: TGTGCCACCGCACCGGGACCACAAGAGACCCAGTACTTC
D: .
size: .
V: TRBV7-2
J: TRBJ2-5

CDR3: CASSTTLYNEQFF
DNA: TGTGCCAGTAGTACGACCCTTTACAATGAGCAGTTCTTC
D: .
size: once
V: TRBV19
J: TRBJ2-1

CDR3: CASSDGTSAYNEQFF
DNA: TGCGCCAGCAGTGATGGGACTAGCGCCTACAATGAGCAGTTCTTC
D: TRBD2
size: .
V: TRBV10-2
J: TRBJ2-1

CDR3: CASSPGVRTEAFF
DNA: TGTGCCAGCTCACCGGGGGTAAGGACTGAAGCTTTCTTT
D: .
size: .
V: TRBV18
J: TRBJ1-1

CDR3: CASSYTTTGELFF
DNA: TGTGCCAGCAGTTATACAACCACCGGGGAGCTGTTTTTT
D: .
size: .
V: TRBV6-5
J: TRBJ2-2

CDR3: CASSLDAGLGPDTQYF
DNA: TGTGCCAGCAGCTTAGATGCTGGGCTGGGCCCAGATACGCAGTATTTT
D: .
size: .
V: TRBV11-2
J: TRBJ2-3

CDR3: CSASIIEAQYF
DNA: TGCAGTGCTAGTATTATCGAGGCCCAGTACTTC
D: .
size: .
V: TRBV20-1
J: TRBJ2-5

CDR3: CASSSRGGEKLFF
DNA: TGTGCCAGCAGCTCCCGTGGGGGGGAAAAACTGTTTTTT
D: .
size: .
V: TRBV9
J: TRBJ1-4

CDR3: CASSQDTLGGRKAYEQYF
DNA: TGCGCCAGCAGCCAAGATACGCTCGGAGGTCGGAAAGCCTACGAGCAGTACTTC
D: .
size: .
V: TRBV4-3
J: TRBJ2-7